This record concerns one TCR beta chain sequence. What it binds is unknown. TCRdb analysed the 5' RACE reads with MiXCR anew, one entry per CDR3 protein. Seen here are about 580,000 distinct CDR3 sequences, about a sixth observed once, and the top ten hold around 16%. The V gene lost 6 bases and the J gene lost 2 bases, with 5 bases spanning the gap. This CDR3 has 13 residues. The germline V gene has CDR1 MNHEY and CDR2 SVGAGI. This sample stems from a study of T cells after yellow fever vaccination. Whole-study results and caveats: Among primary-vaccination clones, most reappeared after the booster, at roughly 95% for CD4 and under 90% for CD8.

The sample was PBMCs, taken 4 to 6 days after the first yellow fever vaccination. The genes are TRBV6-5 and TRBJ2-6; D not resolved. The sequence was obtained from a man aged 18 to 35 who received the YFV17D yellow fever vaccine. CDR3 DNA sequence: TGTGCCAGCAGGTACACTGGGGCCAACGTCCTGACTTTC. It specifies CASRYTGANVLTF.